A single sample is the source of the 26 T cell receptor beta chains below, sequenced in a study of blood T cell repertoires in COVID-19. Assay used: immunoSEQ multiplex PCR; TCRdb lists only in-frame clones, some missing. The sample lists some 200,000 clones, roughly four fifths occurring once. Sequenced: peripheral blood. The receptors originated from a middle-aged woman with acute or convalescent COVID-19.

About this clone itself: The identical CDR3 is also encoded by other nucleotide sequences in the sample. The chain combines TRBV5-1 with TRBJ2-1; 8 nucleotides align to TRBD2. V shed 4 bases and J 3 bases; nucleotides not matched to a gene: 3. The CDR3 has 14 amino acids. CDR1 is SGHRS and CDR2 is YFSETQ in the germline V gene. This CDR3 reads CASSGSGGYNEQFF. The CDR3 nucleotides are TGCGCCAGCAGCGGAAGCGGGGGCTACAATGAGCAGTTCTTC.

The chain carries TRBV29-1 and TRBJ1-4; D is unresolved. V lost 4 bases, J lost 7 bases, and 10 bases lay in between. The CDR3 totals 12 residues. The germline V gene encodes CDR1 SQVTM and CDR2 ANQGSEA. CDR3 sequence: CSVVFGSEKLFF. CDR3 coding DNA: TGCAGCGTTGTATTCGGTTCTGAAAAACTGTTTTTT.

The J gene is TRBJ2-1, the V gene TRBV19; no definite D call. Looked up from germline, CDR1 is LNHDA and CDR2 is SQIVND (reference sequence). V was pared by 7 bases and J by 2 bases, with 9 bases between. This CDR3 contains 13 residues. CDR3 sequence (DNA): TGTGCCAGTAATCAGTTTCCCTACAATGAGCAGTTCTTC. This codes for CASNQFPYNEQFF.

This rearrangement joins TRBV7-9 to TRBJ1-1, with a tentative D call TRBD1 (5 bases). Trimming took off 4 bases at V and 2 bases at J, with 14 bases between the two ends. The CDR3 loop spans 15 amino acids. Germline V gives CDR1 SEHNR, CDR2 FQNEAQ (reference sequence). As DNA, the CDR3 is TGTGCCAGCAGCTACGATCAGGGAACAAACACTGAAGCTTTCTTT. The encoded protein is CASSYDQGTNTEAFF.

The chain uses TRBV5-6 and TRBJ1-1; a weak D match, TRBD1 (5 bases). Deletions cut 4 bases from V and 14 bases from J, with 21 bases between. This CDR3 is built from 13 residues. Germline lookup yields CDR1 SGHDT and CDR2 YYEEEE. As DNA, the CDR3 is TGTGCCAGCAGCCACCAAAACAGGTTGGAATGGTTCTTT. This gives the protein CASSHQNRLEWFF.

V and J are TRBV19 and TRBJ2-2; 12 bases are shared with TRBD2. Trimming at V came to 3 bases and at J to 6 bases, leaving 2 bases not matched to a gene. The length of the CDR3 is 15 residues. Per the germline V gene, CDR1 is LNHDA and CDR2 is SQIVND (reference sequence). The CDR3 loop reads CASSILAGGSGELFF. The CDR3, as DNA: TGTGCCAGTAGTATCCTAGCGGGGGGGTCCGGGGAGCTGTTTTTT. Filled out from reference TRBV19 and TRBJ2-2, the complete variable domain reads DGGITQSPKYLFRKEGQNVTLSCEQNLNHDAMYWYRQDPGQGLRLIYYSQIVNDFQKGDIAEGYSVSREKKESFPLTVTSAQKNPTAFYLCASSILAGGSGELFFGEGSRLTVL.

This clone was counted once. This rearrangement joins TRBV5-1 to TRBJ1-2, with TRBD1 identical over 9 bases. CDR3 length: 14 amino acids. Germline V gene data show CDR1 as SGHRS and CDR2 as YFSETQ. The trim removed 0 bases at V and 7 bases at J, leaving 4 bases unmatched. DNA for the CDR3: TGCGCCAGCAGCTTGGGACAGGGGGAGTTTGGCTACACCTTC. Translating gives CASSLGQGEFGYTF.

The chain is built from TRBV5-4 and TRBJ1-1, with TRBD1 matching over 8 bases. Germline trimming cut 6 bases from V and 9 bases from J; bases unmatched to any gene: 19. In germline, CDR1 is SGHNT, CDR2 YYREEE (reference sequence). The CDR3 is 16 residues long. CDR3 sequence reads: CASITDSGTGVLKAFF. CDR3 nucleotides: TGTGCCAGCATTACCGACTCCGGGACAGGAGTTCTTAAAGCTTTCTTT.

V is TRBV11-2 and J is TRBJ2-1; TRBD2 matches at 9 bases. Germline assignment: CDR1 SGHAT and CDR2 FQNNGV. After removal of 1 base from V and 2 bases from J, the junction contained 3 bases not matched to a gene. This CDR3 has 16 amino acids. CDR3 sequence (DNA): TGTGCCAGCAGCTTAGGGGCGGGGGGGCCCTACAATGAGCAGTTCTTC. Translating it yields CASSLGAGGPYNEQFF.

The chain has TRBV5-4 and TRBJ2-5, with 8 bases that match TRBD2. V was pared by 0 bases and J by 1 base, with 2 bases of the junction left unmatched. This CDR3 contains 15 residues. The germline CDR1 and CDR2 sequences are SGHNT and YYREEE (reference sequence). The CDR3 reads CASSLGLATQETQYF. CDR3 DNA: TGTGCCAGCAGCTTGGGACTAGCGACCCAAGAGACCCAGTACTTC.

The V and J genes are TRBV19 and TRBJ1-5; 9 bases fit TRBD1. Germline values: CDR1 LNHDA, CDR2 SQIVND (reference sequence). The CDR3 is 17 residues long. V was pared by 2 bases and J by 7 bases, with 12 bases of the junction left unmatched. CDR3 region: CASSIRQVGQGFQPQHF. The CDR3 DNA is TGTGCCAGTAGTATACGTCAGGTGGGACAGGGCTTCCAGCCCCAGCATTTT.

The V and J genes are TRBV14 and TRBJ2-7; the D is unclear. This CDR3 comprises 14 residues. V was shortened by 0 bases and J by 2 bases, with 8 bases between the two germline ends. Germline CDR1 SGHDN, CDR2 FVKESK. CDR3 amino acids: CASSQEPSAYEQYF. The DNA for the CDR3 is TGTGCCAGCAGCCAAGAACCGAGCGCCTACGAGCAGTACTTC.

The gene calls are TRBV4-3 and TRBJ2-7; 8 positions match TRBD2. Germline assignment: CDR1 LGHNA and CDR2 YSLEER. Trimming removed 0 bases from V and 6 bases from J; junction bases left unmatched: 10. The CDR3 is made up of 16 amino acids. For the CDR3, the DNA is TGCGCCAGCAGCCAAGAGACGGGACTAGGAACCTCCGAGCAGTACTTC. Encoded protein: CASSQETGLGTSEQYF.

Remarks on this clone: Distinct nucleotide sequences in the sample also encode this CDR3. This chain connects TRBV4-1 to TRBJ2-1; 7 bases align to TRBD2. Germline V lookup: CDR1 MGHRA, CDR2 YSYEKL. The V and J ends lost 4 bases and 3 bases, in that order; junction bases with no gene match: 3. CDR3 size: 14 residues. The CDR3: CASSLTSDYNEQFF. The CDR3 region has the DNA TGCGCCAGCAGCCTTACTAGCGACTACAATGAGCAGTTCTTC.

The V call is TRBV7-8, the J call TRBJ2-3; 10 positions agree with TRBD2. The germline V gene encodes CDR1 SGHVS and CDR2 FQNEAQ. Trimming took 5 bases from V and 2 from J; bases not matched to a gene: 4. The CDR3 has 15 residues. The CDR3 is CASSLGLANTDTQYF. The CDR3, as DNA: TGTGCCAGCAGCCTGGGACTAGCGAACACAGATACGCAGTATTTT.

The chain employs TRBV6-2 or TRBV6-3 and TRBJ1-1; D perhaps matches TRBD1 (5 bases). The CDR3 loop spans 16 amino acids. Germline V gene sequence: CDR1 MNHEY, CDR2 SVGEGT. The V gene lost 2 bases and the J gene lost 5 bases, with 18 bases spanning the gap. CDR3 bases: TGTGCCAGCAGTTACCCCCTCCGGGGGGGAGGGACTGAAGCTTTCTTT. This encodes CASSYPLRGGGTEAFF.

The rearrangement links TRBV4-1 to TRBJ1-1; 7 bases are a match to TRBD1. The junction had 11 bases not matched to a gene; V was cut back by 1 base and J by 0 bases. The CDR3 runs 18 residues. Germline loops: CDR1 MGHRA, CDR2 YSYEKL. CDR3 sequence reads: CASSQGIRGYIVNTEAFF. In DNA form, the CDR3 reads TGCGCCAGCAGCCAAGGGATCAGGGGGTATATTGTGAACACTGAAGCTTTCTTT.

This clone was picked up a small number of times. The CDR3 sequence is CASSRYTTGGYEQYF. The CDR3, as DNA: TGTGCCAGTAGTAGGTACACTACAGGGGGTTACGAGCAGTACTTC. The chain is built from TRBV19 and TRBJ2-7; 8 bases match TRBD1. CDR3 length: 15 amino acids. The V gene end was trimmed by 4 bases and the J gene end by 4 bases; junction bases not matched to a gene: 9. Looked up from germline, CDR1 is LNHDA and CDR2 is SQIVND (reference sequence).

The V call is TRBV10-3, the J call TRBJ1-2; no definite D call. Germline loops: CDR1 ENHRY, CDR2 SYGVKD. The CDR3 runs 14 residues. Trimming removed 0 bases from V and 5 bases from J, with 10 bases in between. Here the CDR3 reads CAISESETAYGYTF. Here the CDR3 DNA reads TGTGCCATCAGTGAGTCGGAAACAGCTTATGGCTACACCTTC.

The V call is TRBV6-5, the J call TRBJ2-1, with D hard to call. CDR1 MNHEY and CDR2 SVGAGI come from the germline V gene. The V end lost 0 bases, the J end lost 0 bases, and 9 bases lay between the germline ends. The CDR3 is 16 amino acids. DNA for the CDR3: TGTGCCAGCAGTTACTCGAGGCAGAGCTCCTACAATGAGCAGTTCTTC. Translation gives CASSYSRQSSYNEQFF.

This chain joins TRBV4-2 and TRBJ1-5; 11 positions match TRBD1. V shed 5 bases and J 8 bases; nucleotides not matched to a gene: 8. CDR3 size: 15 residues. Looked up from germline, CDR1 is LGHNA and CDR2 is YNFKEQ. The CDR3 is CASSGLGQGVEPQHF. The CDR3, as DNA: TGTGCCAGCAGCGGACTGGGACAGGGGGTTGAGCCCCAGCATTTT.

This clone was recorded a few times. The V call is TRBV3-1 (or the pseudogene TRBV3-2), the J call TRBJ1-5; D might be TRBD1 (6 bases). V dropped 5 bases and J dropped 2 bases, with 13 bases sitting between them. This CDR3 comprises 15 residues. Germline V gene data show CDR1 as LGHDT and CDR2 as YNNKEL (reference sequence). The CDR3 coding sequence is TGTGCCAGCAGCGAAAGAGGGGGAGGCAATCAGCCCCAGCATTTT. The encoded protein is CASSERGGGNQPQHF.

This chain connects TRBV19 to TRBJ1-1; possibly TRBD1 for D (6 bases). The V end was cut by 4 bases, the J end by 8 bases, with 17 bases between. The V gene's germline CDR1 is LNHDA and CDR2 SQIVND (reference sequence). CDR3 length equals 14 residues. The CDR3 loop reads CASSRDTIDSEAFF. CDR3 DNA: TGTGCCAGTAGTAGGGACACGATAGACTCCGAAGCTTTCTTT.

The V gene is TRBV3-1 (or the pseudogene TRBV3-2), the J gene TRBJ1-2; the D gene is possibly TRBD1 (5 bases). The CDR3 loop spans 15 amino acids. Germline V lookup: CDR1 LGHDT, CDR2 YNNKEL (reference sequence). V lost 2 bases and J 6 bases, leaving 16 bases between the germline ends. The CDR3 loop is CASSQFTGGIDGYTF. Written as DNA, the CDR3 is TGTGCCAGCAGCCAATTCACGGGGGGAATAGATGGCTACACCTTC.

The gene calls are TRBV18 and TRBJ1-1; TRBD1 matches 10 bases. The trim removed 0 bases at V and 0 bases at J, leaving 4 bases unmatched. The CDR3 covers 17 residues. Germline V gives CDR1 KGHSH, CDR2 LQKENI. This CDR3 reads CASSPPTGTGVNTEAFF. CDR3 sequence (DNA): TGTGCCAGCTCACCACCGACCGGGACAGGGGTGAACACTGAAGCTTTCTTT.

This clone came up a few times. The J gene is TRBJ2-2, the V gene TRBV7-9, with D possibly being TRBD1 (6 bases). Germline CDR1 is SEHNR and CDR2 is FQNEAQ (reference sequence). CDR3 length: 16 residues. The V gene lost 5 bases and the J gene lost 2 bases, with 15 bases spanning the gap. In nucleotides, the CDR3 is TGTGCCAGCAGCCCACCGGGACACCTAAACACCGGGGAGCTGTTTTTT. This sequence encodes CASSPPGHLNTGELFF.